The T cell receptor beta chain described here comes from a study of T-cell reconstitution after alpha-beta-depleted transplantation in children. Study-level results: Several hundred graft clones that had expanded were reportedly the source of alpha-beta T cells about two months after transplant. Newly produced T cells mostly accounted for T-cell counts and diversity one year post-transplant.

With respect to this clonotype: As yet, its antigen is unknown.

CDR1 and CDR2 (germline): MGHRA, YSYEKL. This CDR3 comprises 18 residues. V was cut by 2 bases and J by 4 bases, with 20 bases left in between. Unique molecular identifiers were used in preparing the TCRbeta library. TCRdb analysed the PCR reads with MiXCR anew, one entry per CDR3 protein. The sample holds a few hundred thousand distinct CDR3 sequences, 20% to 30% seen once. The V gene is TRBV4-1, the J gene TRBJ2-2; D is perhaps TRBD1 or TRBD2 (7 bases each). This TCR derives from a boy younger than two with Wiskott-Aldrich syndrome, due to receive a stem cell transplant. The sample was PBMCs, taken before TCRalphabeta/CD19-depleted stem cell transplant. In nucleotides, the CDR3 is TGCGCCAGCAGCCAATCACTAGGGGGAGGGGGCTTCACCGGGGAGCTGTTTTTT. Its protein product is CASSQSLGGGGFTGELFF.